The entry that follows covers one TCR beta chain sequence. The antigen is unknown. This entry belongs to a study of CD8 T cells in ankylosing spondylitis. Using quantitative 5'-RACE with molecular barcodes, the authors made TCR beta libraries. TCRdb passed the 5' RACE reads through MiXCR, listing each CDR3 protein once. The sample lists about 340,000 distinct CDR3 sequences, 20% seen once, with about 12% in the top ten. Study-wide points: Significantly higher representation of disease-linked clones was reported for matched ankylosing spondylitis synovial fluid. Disease-linked clones, CD8+, were relatively rare in peripheral blood.

This receptor was taken from a male donor with ankylosing spondylitis or in good health (not recorded which). What was sequenced was blood, either unsorted or a sorted T cell fraction (not recorded which).

CDR3 bases: TGCAGCGTTGTAGGGGACAACTCCTACGAGCAGTACTTC. It yields the protein CSVVGDNSYEQYF. The chain is built from TRBV29-1 and TRBJ2-7, with D perhaps TRBD1 (6 bases). The V gene lost 4 bases and the J gene lost 0 bases, with 10 bases spanning the gap. The germline V gene encodes CDR1 SQVTM and CDR2 ANQGSEA. The CDR3 has 13 amino acids.